Shown below are 8 T cell receptor beta chains from a single sample sequenced in a study of T cell responses to AZD1222 COVID-19 vaccine. This table comes from immunoSEQ multiplex PCR, and its TCRdb copy is limited to in-frame clones, with some not included. This table holds about 150,000 clones, roughly nine tenths found once. The sample here was peripheral blood, taken after recovery from COVID-19. The receptor source for this set is an adult who had recovered from COVID-19.

By sample share, this clone is medium-sized. The V and J genes are TRBV24-1 and TRBJ1-3; tentatively, D is TRBD1 (5 bases). Trimming took 4 bases from V and 4 from J, leaving 22 bases between them. This CDR3 is built from 18 residues. CDR1 and CDR2 (germline): KGHDR, SFDVKD. This CDR3 reads CATSDRSQRGAFGNTIYF. Here the CDR3 DNA reads TGTGCCACCAGTGACCGCTCGCAACGCGGGGCGTTCGGAAACACCATATATTTT.

The chain employs TRBV28 and TRBJ1-2; 7 bases align to TRBD1. CDR1 MDHEN and CDR2 SYDVKM come from the germline V gene. V lost 6 bases and J lost 2; bases outside the gene matches: 24. CDR3 length: 20 amino acids. CDR3 in DNA: TGTGCCAGCAGCTCACCCTGGGAGGAGGGGGCTCAAATTAGGAACTATGGCTACACCTTC. It yields the protein CASSSPWEEGAQIRNYGYTF.

The chain's CDR3 is CASSETASSYEQYF. CDR3 coding DNA: TGTGCCAGCAGCGAGACAGCCAGCTCCTACGAGCAGTACTTC. This chain joins TRBV6-5 and TRBJ2-7; maybe TRBD1 (5 bases). CDR3 length: 14 residues. Trimming shortened V by 6 bases and J by 0 bases, and 12 bases separated the two germline ends. CDR1 MNHEY and CDR2 SVGAGI come from the germline V gene.

This clone occurred once. The V call is TRBV5-4, the J call TRBJ2-4; 9 bases agree with TRBD2. V shed 0 bases and J 2 bases; nucleotides not matched to a gene: 6. CDR3 size: 17 residues. Germline V gene sequence: CDR1 SGHNT, CDR2 YYREEE (reference sequence). CDR3: CASSLGLAGGTKNIQYF. The CDR3 region has the DNA TGTGCCAGCAGCTTGGGGCTGGCGGGGGGGACCAAAAACATTCAGTACTTC.

This clone was picked up one time. DNA of the CDR3: TGTGCTAGTGGTTTGGACAGGGGCTCGAACACTGAAGCTTTCTTT. It specifies CASGLDRGSNTEAFF. J is TRBJ1-1 and V is TRBV12-5; 7 bases are shared with TRBD1. With V trimmed by 1 base and J by 1 base, 3 bases remained unmatched. The CDR3 covers 15 residues. Germline V gene data show CDR1 as LGHNT and CDR2 as FRNRAP.

This chain connects TRBV5-1 to TRBJ2-2; tentative D call: TRBD2 (6 bases). CDR1 SGHRS and CDR2 YFSETQ come from the germline V gene. Trimming took 4 bases from V and 5 from J, leaving 9 bases between them. The CDR3 sequence is 13 residues long. The CDR3 DNA reads TGCGCCAGCAGCGCTAGCGAGACCGGGGAGCTGTTTTTT. Protein: CASSASETGELFF.

The CDR3 nucleotides read TGTGCCAGCAGTTCTCGGGGTACCTACTACGAGCAGTACTTC. It is translated as CASSSRGTYYEQYF. The chain is built from TRBV27 and TRBJ2-7; D is possibly TRBD2 (5 bases). Germline values: CDR1 MNHEY, CDR2 SMNVEV (reference sequence). The CDR3 length is 14 residues. V was trimmed by 4 bases and J by 3 bases, leaving 13 bases between them.

This chain connects TRBV4-1 to TRBJ1-4, with 7 bases fitting TRBD1. The CDR3 has 15 amino acids. Trimming removed 0 bases from V and 8 bases from J; junction bases left unmatched: 6. The germline gives CDR1 MGHRA, CDR2 YSYEKL. The CDR3 spells CASSQDGQVREKLFF. As DNA, the CDR3 is TGCGCCAGCAGCCAAGATGGACAGGTTCGGGAAAAACTGTTTTTT.